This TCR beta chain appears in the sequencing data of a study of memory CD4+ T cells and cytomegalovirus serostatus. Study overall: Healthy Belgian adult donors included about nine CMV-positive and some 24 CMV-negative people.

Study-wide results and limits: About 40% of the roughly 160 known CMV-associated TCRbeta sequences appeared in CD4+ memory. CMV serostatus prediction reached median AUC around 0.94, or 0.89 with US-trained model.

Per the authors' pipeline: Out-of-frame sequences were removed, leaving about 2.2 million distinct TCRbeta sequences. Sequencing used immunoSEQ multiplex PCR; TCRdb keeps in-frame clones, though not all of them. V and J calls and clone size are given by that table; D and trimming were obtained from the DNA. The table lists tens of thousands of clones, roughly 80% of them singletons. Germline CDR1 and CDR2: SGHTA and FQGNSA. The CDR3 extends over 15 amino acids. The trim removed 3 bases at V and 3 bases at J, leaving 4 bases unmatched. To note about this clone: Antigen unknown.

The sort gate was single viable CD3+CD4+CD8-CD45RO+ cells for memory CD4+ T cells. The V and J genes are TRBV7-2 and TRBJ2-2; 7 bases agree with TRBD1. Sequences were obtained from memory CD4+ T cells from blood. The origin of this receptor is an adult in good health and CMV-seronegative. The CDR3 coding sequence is TGTGCCAGCAGCTTGACAGGGTCGGACACCGGGGAGCTGTTTTTT. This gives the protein CASSLTGSDTGELFF.